This T cell receptor beta chain was identified in a study of cytomegalovirus exposure and HLA in healthy donors (TCRdb year 2017). Background for the entire study: According to an earlier analysis of a few hundred of the donors, some 180 million T cells yielded approximately 120 million unique TCR beta sequences and around 280 Gb of sequence data. Roughly 290 gigabases of sequencing data and around 85 million unique TCR sequences made up an early release that covered some 640 HLA-typed donors. Of the approximately 400 genotyped donors, about 80% fell in the genetic ancestry cluster associated with self-reported Caucasian donors. The study aimed to test whether signatures of past pathogen exposure could be identified by cataloging public T cell receptors. The study profiled the T cell repertoires of under 700 subjects by immunosequencing and related them to cytomegalovirus serostatus. In addition to the first cohort of approximately 650 subjects, a separate validation cohort of 120 different subjects was used. High-throughput TCR immunosequencing, statistical association of individual TCRs with disease status, and machine learning were combined to predict cytomegalovirus infection status. A later analysis re-analyzed previously published TCR beta repertoires from about 730 donors and added high-resolution HLA genotyping to study TCR occurrence patterns. Rather than drawing on any new phenotypic data, the later analysis identified candidate immune exposures from TCR beta sequences and the way those sequences occurred across donors. In an earlier analysis of 500 to 650 of the donors, high-throughput TCR beta sequencing was used to judge whether each TCR beta V gene segment behaved as functional or pseudogenic. Alongside the repertoire data, information on donor age, sex, ethnicity and CMV serostatus was compiled. Genome-wide SNP genotypes for about three fifths of the 666 donors were used in a later genetic analysis, which treated that subset as a discovery cohort. All discovery cohort repertoires had been generated using a single sequencing platform. Both class I and class II loci were covered by HLA typing, at four-digit resolution. Typing coverage differed by locus: A, B, C, DRB1 and DQB1 were typed in roughly 629-630 donors, DQA1 in 500 to 550, DPA1 in 600 to 610, and DPB1 in 400 to 490. Because of strong linkage in the cohort, roughly five DR-DQ haplotypes were treated as single units for association and clustering. Across about 380 genotyped donors of the cohort, an average of about 240,000 unique TCR beta nucleotide sequences per donor were sequenced, and roughly 20% of those sequences were non-productive. Study-wide findings and limitations: Because HLA typing was unavailable for some donors at each locus, only the typed subset was used in association tests. Most TCR sequences were observed very rarely across donors, whereas some public TCRs were present in many individuals. Compared with the approximately 710-donor mean, donors in an Asian-associated ancestry cluster had fewer N-insertions in productive TCRs, according to a later genetic analysis. Roughly uniform sequencing depth across donors was assumed in presence/absence analyses, although this assumption may not hold. According to a later analysis, TCR association rates differed among HLA loci, with DRB1 alleles showing the most associated TCRs and HLA-C alleles showing the fewest. Compared with equally common non-associated chains, HLA-associated TCR beta chains in a later analysis were more clonally expanded and had lower generation probabilities. Linkage disequilibrium might explain the correlated functional status among segregating V segments, but an unknown experimental factor could not be ruled out. A cluster of highly shared sequence variants was judged likely to be a technical artifact of the sequencing pipeline. Assigning TCR associations to individual alleles was difficult when HLA alleles, especially DR and DQ, strongly co-occurred. A later analysis reported that several top co-occurrence clusters appeared linked to parvovirus B19, influenza, CMV and Epstein-Barr virus. This cohort had only TCR beta chains sequenced, and the lack of alpha or paired-chain data limited which features could be detected. A later genetic analysis associated a missense DCLRE1C variant with V-gene and J-gene trimming of TCR beta chains, and an independent cohort replicated the association. Because the 87-base-pair reads could not distinguish some IMGT-functional V segments, including TRBV6-2 and TRBV6-3, those segments were excluded. In vitro tests confirmed that a few of the cytomegalovirus-associated TCR beta chains recognize cytomegalovirus antigens. Most CMV-associated TCR beta chains appeared to be HLA-restricted in a later analysis, and the HLA associations seemed to be driven largely by CMV exposure. In the study, roughly 160 TCR beta chains were listed as associated with cytomegalovirus. Cytomegalovirus status was reported to be diagnosed by the classifier with high specificity and sensitivity in both the original and validation cohorts. A later analysis associated 16,951 TCR beta sequences with specific HLA alleles at a false discovery rate of 0.05. CMV serostatus was the only immune exposure information available for the cohort. A further reported finding was that TCR beta sequences accurately predicted the HLA-A and HLA-B alleles for most subjects in the first cohort. According to the authors, the approach could potentially be generalized to other disease states and immunological phenotypes. Some 15 rarely observed V segments, including chromosome 9 orphons, were excluded from the earlier analysis of a few hundred of the donors because counts were too low. In an earlier analysis of 500 to 650 of the donors, most TCR beta V segments appeared in productive rearrangements about 90% or about 30% of the time, broadly matching IMGT annotations.

From its cysteine to its phenylalanine, the CDR3 spans 16 amino acids. The read is trimmed to its CDR3 DNA, 48 bases read in frame from base 1. From the germline V gene, CDR1 is SGHRS and CDR2 is YFSETQ. The method behind the library was the immunoSEQ multiplex PCR assay. For the multiplex PCR, a mixture combining 60 forward primers for TCR Vbeta segments and 13 reverse primers for TCR Jbeta segments was used. The CDR3 region of rearranged TCR beta genes was amplified from genomic DNA with a multiplex PCR assay. On the Illumina HiSeq System, the amplified TCR beta libraries were sequenced as 87-base-pair reads. In the original analysis: A later analysis counted 65 million to 90 million unique TCR beta chains across the 690 or so repertoires, and approximately 11 million of these chains were shared by at least two donors. Raw reads were error-corrected and collapsed into unique sequences by a nearest-neighbor algorithm in which closely related sequences were merged to remove PCR and sequencing errors. To assign V, D and J gene segments, CDR3 sequences were aligned to IMGT reference sequences. For a sequence to be retained, at least a six-nucleotide match to both a V gene segment and a J gene segment was required. Rearrangements were classified as productive when the CDR3 lacked stop codons and remained in frame with V and J, and all other rearrangements were classified as non-productive. Following IMGT convention, CDR3 was defined as the stretch from the second conserved V-encoded cysteine up to the conserved J-encoded phenylalanine. Sequences without an unambiguous match to a single V gene segment were excluded from the earlier analysis of over 500 of the donors. An earlier analysis of 550 to 650 of the donors classified V segments as functional when productive rearrangements were above 56.7% and as segregating when the standard deviation between donors was above 5%. To diagnose cytomegalovirus status from the catalog of TCR beta chain sequences, a statistical classification framework was built. In a later analysis, TCR nucleotide sequences were compared against IMGT/GENE-DB human TR gene sequences so that V and J genes could be assigned. Using the TCRdist pipeline, a later analysis assigned CDR3 sequences along with most-parsimonious VDJ recombination scenarios. In a later analysis, each TCR beta chain was defined by its CDR3 amino acid sequence together with its V-gene family, and reads lacking a unique V-gene family were excluded. In a later analysis, 450 to 600 highly shared, low-generation-probability nucleotide sequences were removed to address suspected cross-contamination and a sequencing artifact. A later analysis calculated a clonal expansion index for each public chain from normalized within-repertoire ranks of inferred template counts. In a later analysis, generation probabilities were computed using a VDJ recombination model fitted to out-of-frame rearrangements, and the results were checked against IGoR. Hypergeometric tests were used in a later analysis to score TCR-TCR, TCR-HLA and TCR-CMV co-occurrence, with a repertoire-size bias correction applied to the TCR pairs. To estimate false discovery rates, a later analysis permuted the HLA or CMV assignments 20 times. In a later analysis, co-occurring TCRs were grouped with DBSCAN, and TCRdist sequence similarity was added when clustering was performed within HLA-allele-positive subsets. Repertoires with fewer than 30,000 or more than 120,000 public chains, plus five repertoires with anomalous nucleotide sharing, were excluded from co-occurrence clustering. TCRdb carries this immuneACCESS record with in-frame sequences only. Its versions omit some clonotypes, under half of them owing to an unresolved V gene in the studies checked, with the rest unexplained. The V and J calls and clone size come from that table; D and trimming were worked out from the DNA. In this sample the table shows approximately 100,000 clones, approximately 76% of which occur a single time. 5% to 6% of the sample is taken by the ten largest.

This clone came up once. Its antigen is not yet known. One junction end disagrees with the germline gene, perhaps due to a read error. In total, about 650 healthy bone marrow donors made up the cohort. At the time of sampling, all cohort members were nominally healthy, though unrecorded immune exposures were likely present. The donor was CMV seropositive and belonged to the group of about 290 seropositive cohort members. A peripheral blood sample was provided by each donor, and peripheral blood mononuclear cells were used for TCR beta sequencing. Genomic DNA extraction from the blood cell samples was performed with the Qiagen DNeasy Blood Extraction Kit.

The sequenced sample consisted of PBMCs. The rearranged segments are TRBV5-1 and TRBJ1-4, with the D gene uncertain. The origin of this receptor is a woman aged 18-29 years in good health and CMV-seropositive. The bases read TGCGCCAGCAGCTTGGAGCGGCCCTCCGCAGATGGAAAACTGCTTTTT. Its amino acids are CASSLERPSADGKLLF.